Given below is one T cell receptor (beta chain) in context. Its antigen remains unknown. There are 18 residues in the CDR3. With 5 bases clipped from V and 0 bases from J, the junction kept 9 bases outside the gene matches. CDR1 is LNHDA, CDR2 SQIVND, per germline (reference sequence). This sample was taken from a study of PD-1 blockade in classical Hodgkin lymphoma. Each patient experienced a relapse that followed autologous stem cell transplantation, and brentuximab vedotin exposure varied. Complete response, partial response or progressive disease was each patient's best response. Broader study findings: The diversity seen at baseline in complete responders resembled that of newly diagnosed patients. With respect to the repertoire differences, their causes, possibly disease activity or prior therapy, remain undefined.

Assay: immunoSEQ multiplex PCR; the TCRdb copy retains only in-frame clones and omits some. The sample has tens of thousands of clones, about two thirds seen once. This TCR derives from a human donor with classical Hodgkin lymphoma. V is TRBV19 and J is TRBJ2-6, with 8 bases fitting TRBD1. The source was peripheral blood mononuclear cells (PBMCs), collected at baseline. CDR3 region: CASSASYRGSSGANVLTF. CDR3 DNA: TGTGCCAGTAGTGCTTCATACAGGGGGAGCTCTGGGGCCAACGTCCTGACTTTC. The full variable domain, completed using reference TRBV19 and TRBJ2-6, is DGGITQSPKYLFRKEGQNVTLSCEQNLNHDAMYWYRQDPGQGLRLIYYSQIVNDFQKGDIAEGYSVSREKKESFPLTVTSAQKNPTAFYLCASSASYRGSSGANVLTFGAGSRLTVL.